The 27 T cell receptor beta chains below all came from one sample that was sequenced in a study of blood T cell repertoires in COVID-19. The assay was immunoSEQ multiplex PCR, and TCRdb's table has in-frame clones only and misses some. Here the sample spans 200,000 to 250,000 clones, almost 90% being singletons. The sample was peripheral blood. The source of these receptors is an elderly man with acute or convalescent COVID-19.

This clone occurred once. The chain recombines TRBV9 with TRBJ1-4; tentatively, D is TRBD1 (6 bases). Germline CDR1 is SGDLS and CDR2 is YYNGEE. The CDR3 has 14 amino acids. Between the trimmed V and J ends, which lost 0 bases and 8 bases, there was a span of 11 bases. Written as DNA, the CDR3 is TGTGCCAGCAGCGTAGGGGGGCCGAGCGAAAAACTGTTTTTT. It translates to CASSVGGPSEKLFF. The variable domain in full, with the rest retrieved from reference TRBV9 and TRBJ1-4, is DSGVTQTPKHLITATGQRVTLRCSPRSGDLSVYWYQQSLDQGLQFLIQYYNGEERAKGNILERFSAQQFPDLHSELNLSSLELGDSALYFCASSVGGPSEKLFFGSGTQLSVL.

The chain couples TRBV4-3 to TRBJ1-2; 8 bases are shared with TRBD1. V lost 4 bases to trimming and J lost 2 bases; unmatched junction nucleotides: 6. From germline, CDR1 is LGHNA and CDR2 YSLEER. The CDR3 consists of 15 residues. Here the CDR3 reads CASSLSGTGNYGYTF. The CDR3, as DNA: TGCGCCAGCAGCCTGTCAGGGACAGGCAACTATGGCTACACCTTC.

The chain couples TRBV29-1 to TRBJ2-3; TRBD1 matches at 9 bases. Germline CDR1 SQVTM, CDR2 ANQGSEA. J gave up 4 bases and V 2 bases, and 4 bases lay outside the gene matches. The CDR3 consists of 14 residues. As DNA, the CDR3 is TGCAGCGTTGAACCGGGACAGGGTTCAGATACGCAGTATTTT. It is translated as CSVEPGQGSDTQYF.

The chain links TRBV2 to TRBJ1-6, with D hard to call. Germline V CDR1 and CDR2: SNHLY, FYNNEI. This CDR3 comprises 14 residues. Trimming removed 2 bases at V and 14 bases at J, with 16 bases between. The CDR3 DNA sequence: TGTGCCAGCAGTGAAAGAAGCTTCCATTTTGCCCTCCACTTT. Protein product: CASSERSFHFALHF. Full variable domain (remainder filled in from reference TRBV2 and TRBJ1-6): EPEVTQTPSHQVTQMGQEVILRCVPISNHLYFYWYRQILGQKVEFLVSFYNNEISEKSEIFDDQFSVERPDGSNFTLKIRSTKLEDSAMYFCASSERSFHFALHFGNGTRLTVT.

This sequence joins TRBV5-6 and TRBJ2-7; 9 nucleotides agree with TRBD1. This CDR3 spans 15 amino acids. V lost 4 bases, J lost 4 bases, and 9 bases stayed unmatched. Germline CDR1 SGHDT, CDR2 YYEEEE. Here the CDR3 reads CASSIVPGQGYEQYF. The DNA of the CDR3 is TGTGCCAGCAGCATTGTACCGGGACAGGGTTACGAGCAGTACTTC.

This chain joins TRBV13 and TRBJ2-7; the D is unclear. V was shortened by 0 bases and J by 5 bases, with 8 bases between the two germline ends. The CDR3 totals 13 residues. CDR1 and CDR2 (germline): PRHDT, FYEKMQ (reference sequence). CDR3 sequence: CASSLGLTHEQYF. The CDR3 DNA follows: TGTGCCAGCAGCTTAGGGCTTACACACGAGCAGTACTTC.

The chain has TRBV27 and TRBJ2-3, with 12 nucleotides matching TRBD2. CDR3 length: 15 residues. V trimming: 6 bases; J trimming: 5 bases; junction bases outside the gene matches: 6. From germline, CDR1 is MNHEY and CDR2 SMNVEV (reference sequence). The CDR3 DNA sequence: TGTGCCAGCAGGACTAGGACTAGCGGGAAAGATACGCAGTATTTT. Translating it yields CASRTRTSGKDTQYF.

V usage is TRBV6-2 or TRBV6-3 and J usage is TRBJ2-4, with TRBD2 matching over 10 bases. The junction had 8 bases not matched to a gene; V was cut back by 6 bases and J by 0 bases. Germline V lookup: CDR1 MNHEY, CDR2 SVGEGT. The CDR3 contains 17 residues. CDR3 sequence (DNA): TGTGCCAGCAGCACCCTACTAGCGGGGCTAGCCAAAAACATTCAGTACTTC. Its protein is CASSTLLAGLAKNIQYF.

CDR3 nucleotide sequence: TGCGCCAGCAGCCAAGCCCAAAGGAGGGGCGAGCAGTTCTTC. This sequence encodes CASSQAQRRGEQFF. This chain uses TRBV4-3 with TRBJ2-1; maybe TRBD2 (6 bases). The V gene lost 1 base and the J gene lost 10 bases, with 14 bases spanning the gap. Germline V lookup: CDR1 LGHNA, CDR2 YSLEER. The CDR3 runs to 14 residues.

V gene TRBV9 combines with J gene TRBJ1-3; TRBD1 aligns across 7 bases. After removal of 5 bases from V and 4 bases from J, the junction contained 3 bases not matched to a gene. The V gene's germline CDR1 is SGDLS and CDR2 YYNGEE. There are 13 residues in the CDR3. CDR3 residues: CASSTGVGNTIYF. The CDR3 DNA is TGTGCCAGCAGTACAGGGGTAGGAAACACCATATATTTT.

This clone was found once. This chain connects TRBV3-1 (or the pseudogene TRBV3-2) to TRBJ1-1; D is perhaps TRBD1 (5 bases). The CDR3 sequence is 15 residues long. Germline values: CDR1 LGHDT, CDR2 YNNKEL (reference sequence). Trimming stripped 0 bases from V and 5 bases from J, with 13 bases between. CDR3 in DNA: TGTGCCAGCAGCCAAGATCCCAGGGAAGGAACTGAAGCTTTCTTT. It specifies CASSQDPREGTEAFF.

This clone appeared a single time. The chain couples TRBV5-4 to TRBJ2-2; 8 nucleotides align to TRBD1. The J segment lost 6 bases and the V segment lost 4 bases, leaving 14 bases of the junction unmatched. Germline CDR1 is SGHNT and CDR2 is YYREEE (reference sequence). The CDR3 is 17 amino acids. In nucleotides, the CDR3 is TGTGCCAGCAGCCGAGGGGTCGGACAGGGAATCGCCGGGGAGCTGTTTTTT. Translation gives CASSRGVGQGIAGELFF.

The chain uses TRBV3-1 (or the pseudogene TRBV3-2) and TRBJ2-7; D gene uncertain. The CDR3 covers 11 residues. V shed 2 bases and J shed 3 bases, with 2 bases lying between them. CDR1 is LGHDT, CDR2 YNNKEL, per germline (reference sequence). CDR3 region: CASSQLYEQYF. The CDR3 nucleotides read TGTGCCAGCAGCCAACTCTACGAGCAGTACTTC.

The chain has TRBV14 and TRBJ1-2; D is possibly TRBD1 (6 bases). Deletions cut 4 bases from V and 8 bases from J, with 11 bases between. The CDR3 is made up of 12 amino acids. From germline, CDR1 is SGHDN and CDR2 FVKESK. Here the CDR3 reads CASSPRQDGYTF. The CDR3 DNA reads TGTGCCAGCAGCCCTAGACAGGACGGCTACACCTTC.

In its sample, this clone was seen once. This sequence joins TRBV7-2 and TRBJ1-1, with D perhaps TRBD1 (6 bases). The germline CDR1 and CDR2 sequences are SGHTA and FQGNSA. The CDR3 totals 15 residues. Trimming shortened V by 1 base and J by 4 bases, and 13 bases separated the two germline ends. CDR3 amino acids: CASSLEAGASTEAFF. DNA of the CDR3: TGTGCCAGCAGCTTAGAGGCAGGGGCCTCCACTGAAGCTTTCTTT. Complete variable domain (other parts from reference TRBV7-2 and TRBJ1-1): GAGVSQSPSNKVTEKGKDVELRCDPISGHTALYWYRQSLGQGLEFLIYFQGNSAPDKSGLPSDRFSAERTGGSVSTLTIQRTQQEDSAVYLCASSLEAGASTEAFFGQGTRLTVV.

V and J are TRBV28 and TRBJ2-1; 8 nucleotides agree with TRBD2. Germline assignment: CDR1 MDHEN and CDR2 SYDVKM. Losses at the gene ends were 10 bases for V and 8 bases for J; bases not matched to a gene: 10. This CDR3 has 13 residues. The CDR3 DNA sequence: TGTGCCACCCGGGGGGGCCCACGGGATGAGCAGTTCTTC. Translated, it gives CATRGGPRDEQFF.

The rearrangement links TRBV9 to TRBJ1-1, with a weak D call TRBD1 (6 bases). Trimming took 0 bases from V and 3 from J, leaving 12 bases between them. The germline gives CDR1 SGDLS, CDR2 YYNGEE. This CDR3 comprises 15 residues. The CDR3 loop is CASSVEAGAYTEAFF. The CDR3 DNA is TGTGCCAGCAGCGTAGAGGCAGGGGCTTACACTGAAGCTTTCTTT.

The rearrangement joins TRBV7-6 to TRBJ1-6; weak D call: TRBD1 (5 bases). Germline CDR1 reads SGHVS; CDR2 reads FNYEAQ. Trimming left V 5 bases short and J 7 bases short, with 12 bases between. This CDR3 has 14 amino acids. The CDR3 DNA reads TGTGCCAGCAGCGCGGGACGACAGAATTCACCCCTCCACTTT. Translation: CASSAGRQNSPLHF.

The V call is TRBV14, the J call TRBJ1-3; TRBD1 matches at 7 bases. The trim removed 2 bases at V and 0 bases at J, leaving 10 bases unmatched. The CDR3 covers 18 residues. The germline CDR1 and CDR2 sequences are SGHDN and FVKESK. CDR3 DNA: TGTGCCAGCAGCCAAAGGGGGCAGATTCTCGCCTCTGGAAACACCATATATTTT. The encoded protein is CASSQRGQILASGNTIYF.

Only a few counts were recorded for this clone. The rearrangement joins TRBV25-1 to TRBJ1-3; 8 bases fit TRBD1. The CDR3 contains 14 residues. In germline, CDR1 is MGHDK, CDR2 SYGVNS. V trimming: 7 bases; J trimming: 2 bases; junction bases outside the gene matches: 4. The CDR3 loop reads CASNTGGTGNTIYF. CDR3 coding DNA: TGTGCCAGCAATACAGGGGGAACTGGAAACACCATATATTTT.

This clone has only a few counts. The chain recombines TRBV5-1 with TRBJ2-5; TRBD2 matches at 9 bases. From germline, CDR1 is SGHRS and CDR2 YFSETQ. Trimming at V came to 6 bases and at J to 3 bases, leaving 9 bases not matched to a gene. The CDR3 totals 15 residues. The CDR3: CASKWVAGVKETQYF. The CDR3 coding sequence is TGCGCCAGCAAGTGGGTAGCGGGAGTAAAAGAGACCCAGTACTTC.

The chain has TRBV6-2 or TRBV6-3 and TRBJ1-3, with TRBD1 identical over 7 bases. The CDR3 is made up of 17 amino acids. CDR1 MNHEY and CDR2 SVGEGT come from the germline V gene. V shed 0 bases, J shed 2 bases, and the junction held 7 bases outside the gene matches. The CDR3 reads CASSYSSPGTAGNTIYF. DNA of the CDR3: TGTGCCAGCAGTTACTCAAGCCCCGGGACAGCTGGAAACACCATATATTTT.

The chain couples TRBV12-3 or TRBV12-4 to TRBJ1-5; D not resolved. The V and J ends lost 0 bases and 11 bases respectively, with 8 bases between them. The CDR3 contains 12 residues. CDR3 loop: CASSLAFQSQHF. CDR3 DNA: TGTGCCAGCAGTTTAGCCTTCCAGTCCCAGCATTTT.

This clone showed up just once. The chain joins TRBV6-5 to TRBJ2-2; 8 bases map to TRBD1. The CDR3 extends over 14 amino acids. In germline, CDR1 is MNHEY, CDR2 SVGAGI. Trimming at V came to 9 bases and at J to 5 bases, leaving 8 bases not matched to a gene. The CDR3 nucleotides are TGTGCCAGTGGGGAAACAGGGGGGACCGGGGAGCTGTTTTTT. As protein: CASGETGGTGELFF.

CDR3 in DNA: TGTGCCAGCAGCCCAGACAGTAATCAGCCCCAGCATTTT. This sequence encodes CASSPDSNQPQHF. The chain recombines TRBV5-8 with TRBJ1-5, with D perhaps matching TRBD1 (5 bases). Germline V lookup: CDR1 SGHTS, CDR2 YDEGEE. The CDR3 has 13 residues. Trimming removed 4 bases from V and 4 bases from J, with 9 bases in between.

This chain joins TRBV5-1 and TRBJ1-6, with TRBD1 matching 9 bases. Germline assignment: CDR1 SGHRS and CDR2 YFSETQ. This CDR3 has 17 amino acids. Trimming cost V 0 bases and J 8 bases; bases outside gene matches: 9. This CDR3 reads CASSLVTGGGKDSPLHF. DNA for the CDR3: TGCGCCAGCAGCTTGGTCACAGGGGGCGGAAAGGATTCACCCCTCCACTTT.

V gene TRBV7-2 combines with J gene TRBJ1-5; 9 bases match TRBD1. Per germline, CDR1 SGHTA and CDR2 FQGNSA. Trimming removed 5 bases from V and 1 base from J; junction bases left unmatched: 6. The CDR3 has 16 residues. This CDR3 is CASSTGQGYSNQPQHF. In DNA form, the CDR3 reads TGTGCCAGCAGCACCGGACAGGGGTACAGCAATCAGCCCCAGCATTTT.